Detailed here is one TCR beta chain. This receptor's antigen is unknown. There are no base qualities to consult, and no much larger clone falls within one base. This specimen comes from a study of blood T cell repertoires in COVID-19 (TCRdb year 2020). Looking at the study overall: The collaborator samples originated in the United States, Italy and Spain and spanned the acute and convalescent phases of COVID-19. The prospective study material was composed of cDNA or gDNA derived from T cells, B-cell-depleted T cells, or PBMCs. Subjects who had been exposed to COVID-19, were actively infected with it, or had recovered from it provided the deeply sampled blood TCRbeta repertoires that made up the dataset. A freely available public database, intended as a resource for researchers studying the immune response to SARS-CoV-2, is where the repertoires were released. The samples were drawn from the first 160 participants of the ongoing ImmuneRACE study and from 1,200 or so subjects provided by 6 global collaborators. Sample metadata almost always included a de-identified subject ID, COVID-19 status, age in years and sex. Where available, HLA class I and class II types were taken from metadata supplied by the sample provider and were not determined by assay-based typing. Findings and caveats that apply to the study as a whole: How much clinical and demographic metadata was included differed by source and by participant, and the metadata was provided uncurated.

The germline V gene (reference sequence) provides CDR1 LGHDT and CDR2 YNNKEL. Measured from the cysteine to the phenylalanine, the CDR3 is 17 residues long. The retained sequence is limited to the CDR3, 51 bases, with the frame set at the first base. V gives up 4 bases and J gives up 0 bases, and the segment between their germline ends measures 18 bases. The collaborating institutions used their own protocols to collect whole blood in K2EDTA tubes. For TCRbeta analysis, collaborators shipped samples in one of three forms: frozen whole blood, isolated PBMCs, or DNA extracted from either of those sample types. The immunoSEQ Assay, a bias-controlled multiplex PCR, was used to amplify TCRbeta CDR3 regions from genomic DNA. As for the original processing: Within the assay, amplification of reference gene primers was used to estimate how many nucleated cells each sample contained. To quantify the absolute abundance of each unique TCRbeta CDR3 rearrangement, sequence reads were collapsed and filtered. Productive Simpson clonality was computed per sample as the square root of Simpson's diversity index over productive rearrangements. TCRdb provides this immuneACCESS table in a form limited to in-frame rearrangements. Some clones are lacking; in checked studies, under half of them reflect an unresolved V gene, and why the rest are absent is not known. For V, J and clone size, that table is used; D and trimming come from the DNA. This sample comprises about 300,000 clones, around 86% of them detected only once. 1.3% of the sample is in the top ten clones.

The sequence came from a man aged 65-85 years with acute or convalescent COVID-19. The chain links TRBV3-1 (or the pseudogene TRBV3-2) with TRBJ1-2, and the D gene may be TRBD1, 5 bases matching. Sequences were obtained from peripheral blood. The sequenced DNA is TGTGCCAGCAGCCCTATTAGTGTAAGGGGAACTAACTATGGCTACACCTTC. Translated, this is CASSPISVRGTNYGYTF.